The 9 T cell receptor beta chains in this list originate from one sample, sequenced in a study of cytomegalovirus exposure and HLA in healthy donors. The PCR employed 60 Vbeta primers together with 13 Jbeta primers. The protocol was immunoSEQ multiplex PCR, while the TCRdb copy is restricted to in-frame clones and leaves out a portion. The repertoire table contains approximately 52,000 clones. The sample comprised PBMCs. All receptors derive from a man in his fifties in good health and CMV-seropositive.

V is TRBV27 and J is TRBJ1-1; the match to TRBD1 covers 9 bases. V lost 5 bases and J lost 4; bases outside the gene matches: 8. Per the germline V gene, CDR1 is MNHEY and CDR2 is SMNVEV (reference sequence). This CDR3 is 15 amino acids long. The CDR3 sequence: CASSRPGTGFTEAFF. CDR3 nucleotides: TGTGCCAGCAGTCGCCCCGGGACAGGGTTCACTGAAGCTTTCTTT.

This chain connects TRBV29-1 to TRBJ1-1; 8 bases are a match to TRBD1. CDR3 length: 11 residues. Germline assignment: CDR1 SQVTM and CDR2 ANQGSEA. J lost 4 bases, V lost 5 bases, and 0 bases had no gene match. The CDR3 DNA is TGCAGCGTTACAGGGGGCACTGAAGCTTTCTTT. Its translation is CSVTGGTEAFF.

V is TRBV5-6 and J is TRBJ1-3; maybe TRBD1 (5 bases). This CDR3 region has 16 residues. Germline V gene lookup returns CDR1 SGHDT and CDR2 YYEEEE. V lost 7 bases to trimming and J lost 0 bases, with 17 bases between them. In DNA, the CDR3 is TGTGCCAGCTCCAGGGATTCGCGGAGCTCTGGAAACACCATATATTTT. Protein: CASSRDSRSSGNTIYF.

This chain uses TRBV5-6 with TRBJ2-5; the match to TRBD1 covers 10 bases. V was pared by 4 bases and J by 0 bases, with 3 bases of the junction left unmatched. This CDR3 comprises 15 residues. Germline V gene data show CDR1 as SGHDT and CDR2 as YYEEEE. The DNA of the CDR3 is TGTGCCAGCAGCACCGGGACAGGGGACCAAGAGACCCAGTACTTC. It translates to CASSTGTGDQETQYF.

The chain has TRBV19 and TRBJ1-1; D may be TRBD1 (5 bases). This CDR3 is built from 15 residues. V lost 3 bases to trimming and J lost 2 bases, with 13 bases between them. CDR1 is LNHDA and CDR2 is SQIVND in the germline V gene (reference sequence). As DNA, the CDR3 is TGTGCCAGTAGTATGGTAGGGGTAATTAACACTGAAGCTTTCTTT. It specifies CASSMVGVINTEAFF.

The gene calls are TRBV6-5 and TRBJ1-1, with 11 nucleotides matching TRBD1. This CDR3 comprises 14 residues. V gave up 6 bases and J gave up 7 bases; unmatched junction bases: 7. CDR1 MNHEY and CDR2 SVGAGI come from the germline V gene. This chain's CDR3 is CASRLGQGAGEAFF. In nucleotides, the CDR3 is TGTGCCAGCAGATTAGGACAGGGGGCGGGTGAAGCTTTCTTT.

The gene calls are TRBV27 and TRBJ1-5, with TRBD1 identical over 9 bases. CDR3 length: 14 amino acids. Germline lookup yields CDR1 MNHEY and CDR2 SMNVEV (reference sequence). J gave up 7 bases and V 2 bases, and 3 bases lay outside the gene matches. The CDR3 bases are TGTGCCAGCAGTTTAGGGACAGGGTCCCAGCCCCAGCATTTT. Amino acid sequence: CASSLGTGSQPQHF.

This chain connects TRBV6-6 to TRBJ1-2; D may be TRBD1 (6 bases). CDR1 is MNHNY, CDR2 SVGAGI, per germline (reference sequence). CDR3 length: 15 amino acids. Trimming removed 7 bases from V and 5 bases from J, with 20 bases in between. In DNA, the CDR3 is TGTGCCAGCACCTCCGGGGGCCGGGGGGTATATGGCTACACCTTC. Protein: CASTSGGRGVYGYTF.

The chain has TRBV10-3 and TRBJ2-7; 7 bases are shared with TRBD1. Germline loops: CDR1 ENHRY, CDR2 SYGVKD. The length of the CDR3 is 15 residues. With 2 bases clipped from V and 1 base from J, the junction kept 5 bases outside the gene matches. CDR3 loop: CAISEPTTGSYEQYF. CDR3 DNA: TGTGCCATCAGTGAGCCCACGACAGGGTCCTACGAGCAGTACTTC.